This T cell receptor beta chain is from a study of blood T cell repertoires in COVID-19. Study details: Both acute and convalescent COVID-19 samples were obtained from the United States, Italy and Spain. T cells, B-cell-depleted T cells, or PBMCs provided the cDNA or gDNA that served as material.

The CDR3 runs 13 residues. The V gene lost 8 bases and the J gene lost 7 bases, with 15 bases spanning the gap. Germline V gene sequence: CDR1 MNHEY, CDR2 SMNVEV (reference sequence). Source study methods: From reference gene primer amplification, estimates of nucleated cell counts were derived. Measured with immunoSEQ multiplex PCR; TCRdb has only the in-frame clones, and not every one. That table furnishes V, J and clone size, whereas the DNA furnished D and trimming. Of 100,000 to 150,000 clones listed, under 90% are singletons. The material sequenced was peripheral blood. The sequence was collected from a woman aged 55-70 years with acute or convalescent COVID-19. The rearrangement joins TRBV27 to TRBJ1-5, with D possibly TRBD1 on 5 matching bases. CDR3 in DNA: TGTGCCAGCTCCCCGGTCAGGGCCCAGCCCCAGCATTTT. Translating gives CASSPVRAQPQHF.